This T cell receptor (beta chain) was profiled in a study of cytomegalovirus exposure and HLA in healthy donors. Overall study context: Tens of millions of unique TCRs from HLA-typed donors were held in an early release of data. Findings and limits, study-wide: Previous analysis showed most TCR beta V segments were productive about 87% or about 30% of the time. In a later analysis, donors in an Asian-associated ancestry cluster reportedly had fewer N-insertions in productive TCRs than the cohort mean.

With 60 Vbeta and 13 Jbeta primers, the PCR was carried out. TCRdb's table, derived via immunoSEQ multiplex PCR, lists solely in-frame clones and lacks some. The sample lists around 97,000 clones; more than 75% were seen once. In nominal health when sampled, donors likely had unrecorded immune exposures nonetheless. V lost 7 bases, J lost 3 bases, and 16 bases lay in between. Germline CDR1 reads MNHNS; CDR2 reads SASEGT. The CDR3 has 14 residues. Details on this clone: What it binds is not known.

This clonotype was sampled from a woman younger than 35 in good health and CMV-seropositive. The V call is TRBV6-1, the J call TRBJ2-7; a weak D match, TRBD1 (6 bases). Sequencing was performed on PBMCs. The CDR3 nucleotides read TGTGCCAGCATGGCAGGGGTGACTTACTACGAGCAGTACTTC. This encodes CASMAGVTYYEQYF.